These T cell receptor beta chains were read from a single sample in a study of persistence of HIV-infected CD4 T cells. No antigen has been identified for these receptors. Method: immunoSEQ multiplex PCR; TCRdb's copy keeps in-frame clones and lacks some. There are fewer than 50,000 clones in the sample; more than 85% occur only once, and under 2% lies in the top ten. The material was CD4+ T cells sorted from PBMCs after approximately 19-hour stimulation, obtained from a patient who received antiretroviral therapy. Receptor source: an adult man with HIV who was CMV-seropositive. Each CDR3 is given with its conserved first and last residue. D genes are given only for firm matches. Not every row has a clone size; where given, it reads once, few, many or a size class.

d_gene	j_gene	v_gene	abundance	CDR3aa	CDR3nt
TRBD1	TRBJ2-3	TRBV5-1	NA	CASSLEGQGGNTQYF	TGCGCCAGCAGCTTGGAAGGACAGGGAGGCAATACGCAGTATTTT
TRBD1	TRBJ2-2	TRBV28	few	CASMGQSTGELFF	TGTGCCAGCATGGGACAGAGCACCGGGGAGCTGTTTTTT
TRBD1	TRBJ2-1	TRBV28	NA	CASRAGTGVYNEQFF	TGTGCCAGCAGAGCCGGGACAGGGGTCTACAATGAGCAGTTCTTC
NA	TRBJ1-6	TRBV18	few	CASSPPQAVATHLSPLHF	TGTGCCAGCTCACCACCGCAGGCAGTGGCAACCCATCTTTCACCCCTCCACTTT
TRBD1	TRBJ2-4	TRBV24-1	NA	CATSDSRTGGRNIQYF	TGTGCCACCAGTGATTCCCGGACAGGGGGCAGAAACATTCAGTACTTC
NA	TRBJ2-2	TRBV11-3	NA	CASSLESGQNGELFF	TGTGCCAGCAGCTTAGAATCCGGGCAAAACGGGGAGCTGTTTTTT
NA	TRBJ1-4	TRBV2	NA	CASSESRINEKLFF	TGTGCCAGCAGTGAGAGCCGGATAAATGAAAAACTGTTTTTT
NA	TRBJ2-1	TRBV11-3	NA	CASSSGTRGEQFF	TGTGCCAGCAGCTCAGGGACCCGAGGTGAGCAGTTCTTC
NA	TRBJ1-1	TRBV25-1	once	CASSERTEPNTEAFF	TGTGCCAGCAGTGAGAGGACAGAACCGAACACTGAAGCTTTCTTT
TRBD1	TRBJ1-2	TRBV28	NA	CASRLETGFYGYTF	TGTGCCAGCAGGTTGGAGACAGGGTTCTATGGCTACACCTTC
NA	TRBJ2-7	TRBV6-5	NA	CASSRPRVGEQYF	TGTGCCAGCAGTCGCCCGCGGGTGGGCGAGCAGTACTTC
TRBD2	TRBJ2-1	TRBV5-8	NA	CASSLGRPRLAGDEQFF	TGTGCCAGCAGCTTGGGCAGGCCGAGGCTAGCGGGGGATGAGCAGTTCTTC
TRBD1	TRBJ1-2	TRBV3-1/TRBV3-2	NA	CASSPTGDYGYTF	TGTGCCAGCAGCCCCACAGGGGACTATGGCTACACCTTC
NA	TRBJ2-1	TRBV11-2	NA	CASSLTGALGNEQFF	TGTGCCAGCAGCTTAACGGGGGCCCTGGGGAATGAGCAGTTCTTC
NA	TRBJ1-5	TRBV6-1	NA	CASSEVTNQPQHF	TGTGCCAGCAGTGAAGTTACTAATCAGCCCCAGCATTTT
NA	TRBJ1-5	TRBV18	NA	CASSPMENGNQPQHF	TGTGCCAGCTCACCGATGGAGAATGGCAATCAGCCCCAGCATTTT
NA	TRBJ2-4	TRBV6-4	NA	CASSDRAGRNIQYF	TGTGCCAGCAGTGACCGGGCAGGGAGGAACATTCAGTACTTC
NA	TRBJ2-3	TRBV5-4	NA	CASSLVRISTDTQYF	TGTGCCAGCAGCTTGGTACGGATCAGCACAGATACGCAGTATTTT
TRBD2	TRBJ2-7	TRBV5-1	NA	CASSPSGGFSYEQYF	TGCGCCAGCAGCCCTAGCGGGGGCTTCTCCTACGAGCAGTACTTC
TRBD1	TRBJ1-2	TRBV28	few	CASSPGTANYGYTF	TGTGCCAGCAGTCCCGGGACAGCTAACTATGGCTACACCTTC
NA	TRBJ2-3	TRBV5-6	NA	CASSYRTVSTDTQYF	TGTGCCAGCAGCTATCGGACGGTGAGCACAGATACGCAGTATTTT
NA	TRBJ1-6	TRBV27	NA	CASSPVSGANSPLHF	TGTGCCAGCAGCCCCGTTTCGGGGGCTAATTCACCCCTCCACTTT
TRBD2	TRBJ2-3	TRBV5-5	NA	CASSPGLAPLAQYF	TGTGCCAGCAGCCCAGGACTAGCCCCGCTGGCGCAGTATTTT
NA	TRBJ2-7	TRBV5-1	NA	CASSLGGRGVGSYEQYF	TGCGCCAGCAGCTTGGGGGGACGCGGGGTGGGATCCTACGAGCAGTACTTC
TRBD1	TRBJ2-1	TRBV27	NA	CASSPRGPDYNEQFF	TGTGCCAGCAGTCCCAGGGGGCCTGACTACAATGAGCAGTTCTTC
TRBD2	TRBJ2-7	TRBV7-2	NA	CASSLSGAPYEQYF	TGTGCCAGCAGCCTTAGCGGGGCCCCCTACGAGCAGTACTTC
NA	TRBJ2-7	TRBV2	NA	CASSQKAQYF	TGTGCCAGCAGTCAGAAGGCGCAGTACTTC
NA	TRBJ2-2	TRBV30	NA	CAWNPRRTGELFF	TGTGCCTGGAACCCGCGGCGGACCGGGGAGCTGTTTTTT
NA	TRBJ1-3	TRBV5-3	NA	CARPAGSGNTIYF	TGTGCCAGACCGGCAGGCTCTGGAAACACCATATATTTT
NA	TRBJ1-6	TRBV9	NA	CASSGADYNSPLHF	TGTGCCAGCAGCGGGGCTGACTATAATTCACCCCTCCACTTT
TRBD1	TRBJ2-2	TRBV3-1/TRBV3-2	NA	CASSRSWDSSTGELFF	TGTGCCAGCAGCCGGTCGTGGGACAGCTCTACCGGGGAGCTGTTTTTT
NA	TRBJ2-5	TRBV5-1	NA	CASSSSGDPRETQYF	TGCGCCAGCAGCTCCTCAGGGGACCCCCGGGAGACCCAGTACTTC
NA	TRBJ2-1	TRBV7-2	NA	CASSLGVGTRRANEQFF	TGTGCCAGCAGCTTAGGAGTTGGGACGAGACGGGCCAATGAGCAGTTCTTC
NA	TRBJ2-7	TRBV5-6	once	CASSLGLIDREQYF	TGTGCCAGCAGCTTGGGTCTGATTGATAGGGAGCAGTACTTC
NA	TRBJ2-6	TRBV28	NA	CASINSRSGANVLTF	TGTGCCAGCATCAACAGTCGCTCTGGGGCCAACGTCCTGACTTTC
NA	TRBJ2-1	TRBV5-1	NA	CASSEGGPTEQFF	TGCGCCAGCAGTGAGGGGGGGCCCACTGAGCAGTTCTTC
TRBD1	TRBJ1-2	TRBV28	NA	CASSSQQGAYGYTF	TGTGCCAGCAGTTCCCAACAGGGGGCCTATGGCTACACCTTC
TRBD1	TRBJ1-2	TRBV5-4	NA	CASSLRDRGNYGYTF	TGTGCCAGCAGCTTGAGGGACAGGGGGAACTATGGCTACACCTTC
NA	TRBJ2-2	TRBV5-8	once	CASSLGILSTGELFF	TGTGCCAGCAGCTTAGGCATCTTAAGCACCGGGGAGCTGTTTTTT
TRBD1	TRBJ1-4	TRBV5-1	NA	CASSLGGQGTNEKLFF	TGCGCCAGCAGCTTGGGGGGACAGGGTACGAATGAAAAACTGTTTTTT
NA	TRBJ1-6	TRBV9	NA	CASSVGAGSNSPLHF	TGTGCCAGCAGCGTAGGAGCAGGGAGTAATTCACCCCTCCACTTT
NA	TRBJ1-2	TRBV29-1	NA	CSVENRVNNYGYTF	TGCAGCGTTGAAAACAGGGTGAATAACTATGGCTACACCTTC
TRBD2	TRBJ2-7	TRBV27	NA	CASSRRGGLFYEQYF	TGTGCCAGCTCCCGGCGGGGGGGGCTCTTCTACGAGCAGTACTTC
NA	TRBJ1-5	TRBV12-3/TRBV12-4	once	CASSLRSLPQHF	TGTGCCAGCAGTTTAAGGTCTCTGCCCCAGCATTTT
NA	TRBJ1-1	TRBV5-8	NA	CASAPPNTEAFF	TGTGCCAGCGCCCCACCGAACACTGAAGCTTTCTTT
TRBD1	TRBJ1-6	TRBV5-1	NA	CASSFEGQGQSPLHF	TGCGCCAGCAGCTTCGAGGGACAGGGACAGTCACCCCTCCACTTT
NA	TRBJ2-1	TRBV15	once	CATSRDGPIGNEQFF	TGTGCCACCAGCAGAGATGGGCCAATTGGCAATGAGCAGTTCTTC
NA	TRBJ1-5	TRBV30	NA	CAWSPTDRLLQPQHF	TGTGCCTGGAGCCCGACGGACAGACTACTTCAGCCCCAGCATTTT
TRBD2	TRBJ2-3	TRBV29-1	NA	CSVSGGTDTQYF	TGCAGTGTTAGCGGGGGCACAGATACGCAGTATTTT
NA	TRBJ2-3	TRBV27	NA	CASRPGTAADTQYF	TGTGCCAGCCGTCCCGGGACGGCCGCAGATACGCAGTATTTT
NA	TRBJ2-2	TRBV7-9	NA	CASSLGWGVTGELFF	TGTGCCAGCAGCCTGGGATGGGGGGTCACCGGGGAGCTGTTTTTT
NA	TRBJ1-2	TRBV6-5	NA	CASSYHDSSNYGYTF	TGTGCCAGCAGTTACCACGACAGCTCTAACTATGGCTACACCTTC
NA	TRBJ1-2	TRBV2	NA	CASSGSGTAGYTF	TGTGCCAGCAGTGGGTCCGGGACTGCTGGCTACACCTTC
NA	TRBJ1-5	TRBV6-5	NA	CASSRQGLGNQPQHF	TGTGCCAGCAGTCGTCAGGGTCTGGGCAATCAGCCCCAGCATTTT